A single sample gave rise to the 7 T cell receptor beta chains below, sequenced in a study of CD8+CD57+ T cells in acquired aplastic anemia. The template used for profiling TCR beta VDJ and CDR3 was genomic DNA. Via MiXCR, TCRdb re-called the reads, giving one row per CDR3 protein. The table shows roughly 240,000 distinct CDR3 sequences, with around half occurring only once. Patients chosen for sequencing had shown CD8+CD57+ cell expansion by flow cytometry. Sequenced sample: sorted CD4+, CD8+, or CD8+CD57+ T cells (not recorded which) from PBMCs. The receptors originated from a human donor with aplastic anemia.

Notes on this clonotype: One junction end does not reproduce the germline sequence, and a read error may be involved. The chain carries TRBV15 and TRBJ2-7; 7 bases align to TRBD1. Per germline, CDR1 LNHNV and CDR2 YYDKDF (reference sequence). The length of the CDR3 is 11 residues. This chain's CDR3 is CATSRRPGGNF. Written as DNA, the CDR3 is TGTGCCACCAGCAGACGGCCAGGGGGAAACTTC.

The J gene is TRBJ2-1, the V gene TRBV19; D gene ambiguous. Germline V gives CDR1 LNHDA, CDR2 SQIVND (reference sequence). V shed 7 bases and J shed 7 bases, with 8 bases lying between them. The CDR3 spans 11 residues. CDR3 nucleotides: TGTGCCAGTAAAGTAGGGAATGAGCAGTTCTTC. It translates to CASKVGNEQFF.

V gene TRBV9 combines with J gene TRBJ2-3; TRBD1 might be the D (6 bases). Germline loops: CDR1 SGDLS, CDR2 YYNGEE. V gave up 5 bases and J gave up 1 base, with 17 bases separating them. There are 16 residues in the CDR3. The CDR3 bases are TGTGCCAGCAGTATAACAGGGTCCGGAGGCACAGATACGCAGTATTTT. This sequence encodes CASSITGSGGTDTQYF.

This chain connects TRBV20-1 to TRBJ2-7; TRBD1 aligns across 8 bases. From germline, CDR1 is DFQATT and CDR2 SNEGSKA (reference sequence). There are 14 residues in the CDR3. Trimming cost V 5 bases and J 0 bases; bases outside gene matches: 6. The CDR3, as DNA: TGCAGTGCTGAGCCCGGGACAGGCTCCTACGAGCAGTACTTC. It is translated as CSAEPGTGSYEQYF.

This chain connects TRBV7-2 to TRBJ1-1; D not certain. V was trimmed by 1 base and J by 5 bases, leaving 11 bases between them. From germline, CDR1 is SGHTA and CDR2 FQGNSA. CDR3 length equals 14 residues. The CDR3 DNA reads as TGTGCCAGCAGCTTAGTGGGCGTGGGGACTGAAGCTTTCTTT. It yields the protein CASSLVGVGTEAFF.

The rearrangement links TRBV9 to TRBJ1-1, with a tentative D call TRBD1 (6 bases). The V gene's germline CDR1 is SGDLS and CDR2 YYNGEE. With 4 bases removed from V and 5 bases from J, the gap between germline ends came to 21 bases. The CDR3 has 16 amino acids. CDR3 DNA: TGTGCCAGCAGCCTATCAGGGGTCGGCCCTGGGACTGAAGCTTTCTTT. Translation: CASSLSGVGPGTEAFF. Supplemented by reference TRBV9 and TRBJ1-1, the full variable domain reads DSGVTQTPKHLITATGQRVTLRCSPRSGDLSVYWYQQSLDQGLQFLIQYYNGEERAKGNILERFSAQQFPDLHSELNLSSLELGDSALYFCASSLSGVGPGTEAFFGQGTRLTVV.

This clonotype was detected many times. J is TRBJ1-6 and V is TRBV15; possible D gene TRBD1, 5 bases. CDR3 length equals 15 residues. CDR1 is LNHNV and CDR2 is YYDKDF in the germline V gene (reference sequence). Trimming stripped 0 bases from V and 10 bases from J, with 13 bases between. Here the CDR3 reads CATSRDSGLRSPLHF. DNA of the CDR3: TGTGCCACCAGCAGAGACTCAGGGTTAAGGTCACCCCTCCACTTT.